A single sample is the source of the 8 T cell receptor beta chains below, sequenced in a study of cytomegalovirus exposure and HLA in healthy donors. The PCR ran on 60 Vbeta and 13 Jbeta primers. TCRdb's table, derived via immunoSEQ multiplex PCR, lists solely in-frame clones and lacks some. The repertoire holds some 120,000 clones, 15% seen once, with roughly 2% in the top ten. Material for sequencing was PBMCs. These receptors were obtained from a woman under 30 in good health and CMV-seronegative.

This clone came up a few times. The CDR3 reads CASSPLRGGRANVLTF. The CDR3, as DNA: TGTGCCAGCAGCCCTTTGCGCGGGGGTCGGGCCAACGTCCTGACTTTC. J is TRBJ2-6 and V is TRBV11-2, with TRBD2 identical over 7 bases. This CDR3 is built from 16 residues. Germline CDR1 SGHAT, CDR2 FQNNGV. J gave up 5 bases and V 5 bases, and 9 bases lay outside the gene matches.

V usage is TRBV9 and J usage is TRBJ2-2, with D possibly TRBD1 on 5 matching bases. This CDR3 has 16 residues. Germline V gene lookup returns CDR1 SGDLS and CDR2 YYNGEE. V was shortened by 4 bases and J by 1 base, with 14 bases between the two germline ends. The CDR3: CASSPQGVGNTGELFF. The CDR3 bases are TGTGCCAGCAGCCCCCAGGGCGTGGGGAACACCGGGGAGCTGTTTTTT.

In its sample, this clone was seen a few times. This chain links TRBV28 with TRBJ2-5; 7 bases line up with TRBD1. CDR1 is MDHEN and CDR2 is SYDVKM in the germline V gene. V gave up 8 bases and J gave up 5 bases; unmatched junction bases: 2. This CDR3 spans 11 amino acids. As DNA, the CDR3 is TGTGCCAGCCTCAGGGGGGAGACCCAGTACTTC. Protein sequence: CASLRGETQYF.

The V gene is TRBV7-9, the J gene TRBJ2-3; D unresolved. The CDR3 is made up of 13 amino acids. Trimming took 5 bases from V and 0 from J, leaving 6 bases between them. CDR1 SEHNR and CDR2 FQNEAQ come from the germline V gene (reference sequence). CDR3 coding DNA: TGTGCCAGCAGCCCCTCTAGCACAGATACGCAGTATTTT. Its translation is CASSPSSTDTQYF.

The chain couples TRBV6-1 to TRBJ1-5; D unclear. Germline V gene data show CDR1 as MNHNS and CDR2 as SASEGT. The germline V and J ends were trimmed by 7 bases and 11 bases, with 18 bases remaining between them. The CDR3 is 13 amino acids. The CDR3 nucleotides read TGTGCCAGCAAGAAGGAAAAAGGTCGGGCCCAGCATTTT. It specifies CASKKEKGRAQHF.

This clone was seen a handful of times. The chain links TRBV28 to TRBJ1-5, with 7 bases fitting TRBD1. With V trimmed by 3 bases and J by 4 bases, 9 bases remained unmatched. The CDR3 runs 16 residues. Per germline, CDR1 MDHEN and CDR2 SYDVKM. CDR3 in amino acids: CASSFGSRGENQPQHF. As DNA, the CDR3 is TGTGCCAGCAGTTTCGGGTCCAGGGGGGAGAATCAGCCCCAGCATTTT.

V usage is TRBV18 and J usage is TRBJ1-1, with D maybe TRBD1 (5 bases). Germline values: CDR1 KGHSH, CDR2 LQKENI. This CDR3 has 15 residues. The V end was cut by 3 bases, the J end by 1 base, with 12 bases between. CDR3 loop: CASSPTPTGNTEAFF. The DNA of the CDR3 is TGTGCCAGCTCACCGACGCCCACAGGGAACACTGAAGCTTTCTTT. Looking up the rest from reference TRBV18 and TRBJ1-1 gives the full variable domain: NAGVMQNPRHLVRRRGQEARLRCSPMKGHSHVYWYRQLPEEGLKFMVYLQKENIIDESGMPKERFSAEFPKEGPSILRIQQVVRGDSAAYFCASSPTPTGNTEAFFGQGTRLTVV.

This clone has only a few counts. As DNA, the CDR3 is TGTGCCATCAGCCCCGGGACTAGCCACAATGAGCAGTTCTTC. Its translation is CAISPGTSHNEQFF. V gene TRBV10-3 combines with J gene TRBJ2-1, with 9 nucleotides matching TRBD2. This CDR3 region has 14 residues. Unmatched junction bases numbered 5, after V lost 6 bases and J lost 5 bases. Germline CDR1 reads ENHRY; CDR2 reads SYGVKD.